Here is one TCR beta chain with its context. The antigen is unknown. The data originate from a study of molecular identifiers for immune sequencing clone quantification. Previously described methods and listed TCR primers were used for bulk TCR libraries. Via MiXCR, TCRdb re-called the PCR reads, giving one row per CDR3 protein. This sample has 80,000 to 130,000 distinct CDR3 sequences; roughly 38% occur once, and the top ten carry around 3.9%. Findings of the study overall: Underestimated sizes of highly expanded clones could result from identical TCR molecules that share a barcode.

The CDR3 is made up of 13 amino acids. Germline assignment: CDR1 DFQATT and CDR2 SNEGSKA (reference sequence). The V and J ends lost 5 bases and 6 bases respectively, with 15 bases between them. This sequence originates from a human donor in good health. Some libraries in this study had Jurkat cell RNA spiked in. The chain uses TRBV20-1 and TRBJ2-3; the D gene could be TRBD1 or TRBD2 (5 bases each). The sample comprised naive CD8+ T cells from blood, with Jurkat cell RNA spiked in. Subset indicated: FACS-sorted CD8+CD4-CCR7+CD45RA+ naive T cells. Here the CDR3 reads CSAPWTEGDTQYF. In DNA form, the CDR3 reads TGCAGTGCTCCCTGGACCGAGGGGGATACGCAGTATTTT.